These 27 T cell receptor beta chains originate from one sample sequenced in a study of post-analysis software for immune sequencing data. The study's findings and limits: Included in a set of about 5 TRBV segments more frequent in patients than controls were TRBV5-6, TRBV5-1 and TRBV20-1.

No antigen has been assigned to these receptors. Unique molecular identifiers were present in the TCR beta cDNA libraries. TCRdb reprocessed the PCR reads with MiXCR, giving one entry per CDR3 protein. The sample records about 170,000 distinct CDR3 sequences, 30% being singletons. Material: blood. Receptor source: a girl aged 5 to 17 with multiple sclerosis.

This chain links TRBV3-1 with TRBJ2-7, with D maybe TRBD2 (5 bases). The CDR3 has 14 amino acids. CDR1 is LGHDT, CDR2 YNNKEL, per germline (reference sequence). The germline V and J ends were trimmed by 4 bases and 1 base, with 11 bases remaining between them. The CDR3 sequence is CASSPRDPSYEQYF. CDR3 DNA: TGTGCCAGCAGCCCCCGGGATCCGTCCTACGAGCAGTACTTC.

Note on this clonotype: A much larger clone differs from this one at a single base, so this may be a read error. The chain couples TRBV20-1 to TRBJ2-7, with 9 bases aligning to TRBD2. Gene TRBJ2-5 matches the end of the DNA better, so the J call may be wrong. This CDR3 comprises 15 residues. Germline CDR1 and CDR2: DFQATT and SNEGSKA (reference sequence). The CDR3 coding sequence is TGCGGTGCTAGAGATACCCTGACTAGCGGAGAGACCCAGTACTTC. Protein product: CGARDTLTSGETQYF.

There are many counts of this clonotype. The V and J genes are TRBV10-3 and TRBJ1-2; possibly TRBD1 for D (6 bases). From germline, CDR1 is ENHRY and CDR2 SYGVKD. V dropped 7 bases and J dropped 2 bases, with 11 bases sitting between them. This CDR3 contains 13 residues. CDR3 loop: CAINPGENYGYTF. The CDR3 bases are TGTGCCATCAATCCAGGGGAGAACTATGGCTACACCTTC.

This clonotype was picked up many times. The chain uses TRBV5-1 and TRBJ2-1; 7 bases match TRBD2. This CDR3 contains 14 residues. Germline loops: CDR1 SGHRS, CDR2 YFSETQ. V trimming: 4 bases; J trimming: 5 bases; junction bases outside the gene matches: 6. CDR3 nucleotides: TGCGCCAGCAGCCCGGGGAGCGGGGACAATGAGCAGTTCTTC. This sequence encodes CASSPGSGDNEQFF.

This clonotype was observed many times. The V call is TRBV12-3 or TRBV12-4, the J call TRBJ2-1; 11 nucleotides align to TRBD2. This CDR3 region has 16 residues. Unmatched junction bases numbered 7, after V lost 5 bases and J lost 4 bases. In DNA, the CDR3 is TGTGCCAGCAGTCTAACCGGGACTAGCGGATACAATGAGCAGTTCTTC. Protein sequence: CASSLTGTSGYNEQFF.

CDR3 sequence: CASRGGSSKSYEQYF. The CDR3 coding sequence is TGTGCCAGCAGGGGGGGGAGCTCCAAATCCTACGAGCAGTACTTC. This chain uses TRBV3-1 with TRBJ2-7, with 7 bases fitting TRBD2. J lost 1 base, V lost 6 bases, and 9 bases had no gene match. The CDR3 loop spans 15 amino acids. CDR1 is LGHDT and CDR2 is YNNKEL in the germline V gene (reference sequence).

In this sample, this clonotype turned up a few times. The chain employs TRBV7-2 and TRBJ2-7, with 12 positions matching TRBD2. V lost 5 bases and J lost 7; bases outside the gene matches: 9. Germline CDR1 and CDR2: SGHTA and FQGNSA. The CDR3 loop spans 15 amino acids. CDR3 sequence reads: CASSRTSGTVNEQYF. The CDR3 DNA reads TGTGCCAGCAGCAGGACTAGCGGGACGGTCAATGAGCAGTACTTC.

This chain joins TRBV2 and TRBJ2-1, with 7 bases matching TRBD1. Trimming took 4 bases from V and 2 from J; bases not matched to a gene: 5. The V gene's germline CDR1 is SNHLY and CDR2 FYNNEI. The length of the CDR3 is 15 residues. CDR3 DNA sequence: TGTGCCAGCAGTGGTAACAGGGGTGCCTACAATGAGCAGTTCTTC. This encodes CASSGNRGAYNEQFF.

This rearrangement joins TRBV3-1 to TRBJ1-1; D call uncertain. CDR1 is LGHDT and CDR2 is YNNKEL in the germline V gene (reference sequence). This CDR3 has 11 amino acids. V lost 1 base and J 8 bases, leaving 5 bases between the germline ends. CDR3 sequence (DNA): TGTGCCAGCAGCCAAGGGAGGGAAGCTTTCTTT. Encoded protein: CASSQGREAFF.

This chain links TRBV28 with TRBJ1-1; D call uncertain. There are 13 residues in the CDR3. V was cut by 6 bases and J by 5 bases, with 13 bases left in between. CDR1 MDHEN and CDR2 SYDVKM come from the germline V gene. CDR3: CASRLRGGTEAFF. CDR3 DNA sequence: TGTGCCAGCAGGTTACGGGGAGGAACTGAAGCTTTCTTT.

A few counts support this clonotype. The chain joins TRBV7-8 to TRBJ2-5; D is ambiguous. The length of the CDR3 is 12 residues. V gave up 3 bases and J gave up 13 bases, with 15 bases separating them. Germline V gene data show CDR1 as SGHVS and CDR2 as FQNEAQ. The CDR3 here is CASSFEYGRGYF. The CDR3 DNA follows: TGTGCCAGCAGCTTTGAATATGGGCGAGGGTACTTC.

Worth noting for this clonotype: A much larger clonotype is one base distant, so this may be a read error. This chain joins TRBV9 and TRBJ2-1, with D possibly being TRBD2 (6 bases). Germline V lookup: CDR1 SGDLS, CDR2 YYNGEE. This CDR3 comprises 16 residues. The CDR3: CASSVGDGSSYNGQFF. DNA for the CDR3: TGTGCCAGCAGCGTAGGGGACGGGAGCTCCTACAATGGGCAGTTCTTC.

This clonotype was found many times. The genes are TRBV4-1 and TRBJ2-1; D is ambiguous. Germline-derived CDR1 and CDR2 are MGHRA and YSYEKL. Trimming cost V 4 bases and J 9 bases, with 10 bases left between them. This CDR3 has 12 residues. CDR3 coding DNA: TGCGCCAGCAGCCGAACTATGGGTGAGCAGTTCTTC. This codes for CASSRTMGEQFF.

The table lists this clonotype with many counts. The chain carries TRBV10-3 and TRBJ2-1; TRBD2 matches at 13 bases. This CDR3 has 16 amino acids. In germline, CDR1 is ENHRY, CDR2 SYGVKD. Losses at the gene ends were 6 bases for V and 6 bases for J; bases not matched to a gene: 8. The CDR3 loop reads CAIRVLTSGRSNEQFF. DNA of the CDR3: TGTGCCATCAGGGTTTTGACTAGCGGGAGGTCCAATGAGCAGTTCTTC.

This clonotype has at least ten counts. CDR3 sequence reads: CASSSPSRDKFYEQYF. The CDR3 nucleotides are TGTGCCAGCAGTTCCCCCTCCCGGGACAAATTCTACGAGCAGTACTTC. The chain couples TRBV12-3 or TRBV12-4 to TRBJ2-7, with D possibly being TRBD1 (6 bases). V was clipped by 4 bases and J by 3 bases, with 19 bases between them. The CDR3 is 16 amino acids.

Points on this clonotype: Given a much more abundant clone one base away, this may be a read error. This rearrangement joins TRBV29-1 to TRBJ1-2, with D possibly being TRBD1 (5 bases). Germline CDR1 SQVTM, CDR2 ANQGSEA. The CDR3 runs to 11 residues. The V end was cut by 4 bases, the J end by 6 bases, with 9 bases between. The CDR3 here is CSVGRGNGYTF. The DNA of the CDR3 is TGCAGCGTTGGGAGGGGAAATGGCTACACCTTC.

The sample holds many counts of this clonotype. The chain couples TRBV4-1 to TRBJ2-7; a possible D gene is TRBD2 (5 bases). The CDR3 length is 15 residues. Germline CDR1 and CDR2: MGHRA and YSYEKL. The ends were cut back, 3 bases at V and 3 bases at J, with 15 bases in the middle. CDR3 sequence (DNA): TGCGCCAGCAGCCACCCGGGGTTTGCGGGCTACGAGCAGTACTTC. Its translation: CASSHPGFAGYEQYF.

As to this clonotype: A clone one base away is much larger, so this may be a read error. Here the CDR3 reads CASSLLAEGTDAQYF. For the CDR3, the DNA is TGTGCCAGCAGTTTACTAGCGGAGGGCACAGATGCGCAGTATTTT. The chain combines TRBV12-3 or TRBV12-4 with TRBJ2-3, with TRBD2 matching 7 bases. The length of the CDR3 is 15 residues.

In its sample, this clonotype was seen a few times. The V call is TRBV5-1, the J call TRBJ1-1; D perhaps matches TRBD1 (5 bases). Germline CDR1 and CDR2: SGHRS and YFSETQ. V shed 3 bases and J shed 3 bases, with 18 bases lying between them. CDR3 length: 16 residues. CDR3: CASSSRAGATDTEAFF. The DNA of the CDR3 is TGCGCCAGCAGCTCTAGGGCCGGGGCAACGGACACTGAAGCTTTCTTT.

The V call is TRBV5-1, the J call TRBJ2-3; TRBD2 matches 11 bases. This CDR3 comprises 18 residues. V gave up 4 bases and J gave up 0 bases; unmatched junction bases: 10. Germline V gene data show CDR1 as SGHRS and CDR2 as YFSETQ. CDR3 protein: CASSIRTGTSGSTDTQYF. The CDR3 DNA sequence: TGCGCCAGCAGCATACGGACCGGGACTAGCGGAAGCACAGATACGCAGTATTTT.

V and J are TRBV29-1 and TRBJ2-6; maybe TRBD1 (6 bases). The CDR3 consists of 15 residues. V lost 6 bases, J lost 0 bases, and 12 bases lay in between. Germline CDR1 and CDR2: SQVTM and ANQGSEA. The CDR3, as DNA: TGCAGCGTCGATACAGGGACCTCTGGGGCCAACGTCCTGACTTTC. Encoded protein: CSVDTGTSGANVLTF. Complete variable domain (other parts from reference TRBV29-1 and TRBJ2-6): SAVISQKPSRDICQRGTSLTIQCQVDSQVTMMFWYRQQPGQSLTLIATANQGSEATYESGFVIDKFPISRPNLTFSTLTVSNMSPEDSSIYLCSVDTGTSGANVLTFGAGSRLTVL.

This clonotype was counted ten times or more. The chain combines TRBV4-2 with TRBJ2-1; 7 nucleotides line up with TRBD2. There are 16 residues in the CDR3. Losses at the gene ends were 0 bases for V and 0 bases for J; bases not matched to a gene: 2. Germline V CDR1 and CDR2: LGHNA, YNFKEQ. CDR3 DNA: TGTGCCAGCAGCCAAGAAGGCGGGAGCTCCTACAATGAGCAGTTCTTC. The encoded protein is CASSQEGGSSYNEQFF.

The rearrangement uses TRBV10-2 and TRBJ1-1; 12 positions match TRBD1. After removal of 5 bases from V and 0 bases from J, the junction contained 10 bases not matched to a gene. Germline lookup yields CDR1 WSHSY and CDR2 SAAADI. The CDR3 is 18 amino acids. The CDR3 spells CASSRDRGRGGLNTEAFF. In DNA form, the CDR3 reads TGCGCCAGCAGTCGGGACAGGGGGCGCGGGGGTTTGAACACTGAAGCTTTCTTT.

This clonotype was recorded a few times. The chain joins TRBV5-1 to TRBJ2-3; 10 nucleotides align to TRBD2. CDR1 SGHRS and CDR2 YFSETQ come from the germline V gene. With V trimmed by 0 bases and J by 4 bases, 8 bases remained unmatched. This CDR3 is 17 amino acids long. CDR3: CASSLGSSGSAPDTQYF. In nucleotides, the CDR3 is TGCGCCAGCAGCTTGGGGTCTAGCGGGAGTGCTCCAGATACGCAGTATTTT.

This clonotype was recorded many times. The junction differs from germline at one of its ends, possibly a read error. The chain is built from TRBV7-9 and TRBJ2-7; D gene unclear. In germline, CDR1 is SEHNR, CDR2 FQNEAQ (reference sequence). There are 11 residues in the CDR3. The CDR3 coding sequence is TGCGCCAGCAGCCACTCCTACGAGCAGTACTTC. Protein product: CASSHSYEQYF.

This clonotype was detected many times. The V call is TRBV6-6, the J call TRBJ2-1; a weak D match, TRBD1 (6 bases). Germline CDR1 reads MNHNY; CDR2 reads SVGAGI (reference sequence). This CDR3 contains 14 residues. V lost 4 bases, J lost 14 bases, and 21 bases lay in between. CDR3 in amino acids: CASSSPPGANREFF. CDR3 DNA: TGTGCCAGCAGTTCACCCCCAGGGGCGAATAGAGAGTTCTTC.

The V call is TRBV30, the J call TRBJ2-6; D is possibly TRBD2 (5 bases). The CDR3 extends over 13 amino acids. CDR1 is GTSNPN, CDR2 SVGIG, per germline (reference sequence). CDR3 nucleotides: TGTGCGCGGGCCGACTCTGGGGCCAACGTCCTGACTTTC. It specifies CARADSGANVLTF.